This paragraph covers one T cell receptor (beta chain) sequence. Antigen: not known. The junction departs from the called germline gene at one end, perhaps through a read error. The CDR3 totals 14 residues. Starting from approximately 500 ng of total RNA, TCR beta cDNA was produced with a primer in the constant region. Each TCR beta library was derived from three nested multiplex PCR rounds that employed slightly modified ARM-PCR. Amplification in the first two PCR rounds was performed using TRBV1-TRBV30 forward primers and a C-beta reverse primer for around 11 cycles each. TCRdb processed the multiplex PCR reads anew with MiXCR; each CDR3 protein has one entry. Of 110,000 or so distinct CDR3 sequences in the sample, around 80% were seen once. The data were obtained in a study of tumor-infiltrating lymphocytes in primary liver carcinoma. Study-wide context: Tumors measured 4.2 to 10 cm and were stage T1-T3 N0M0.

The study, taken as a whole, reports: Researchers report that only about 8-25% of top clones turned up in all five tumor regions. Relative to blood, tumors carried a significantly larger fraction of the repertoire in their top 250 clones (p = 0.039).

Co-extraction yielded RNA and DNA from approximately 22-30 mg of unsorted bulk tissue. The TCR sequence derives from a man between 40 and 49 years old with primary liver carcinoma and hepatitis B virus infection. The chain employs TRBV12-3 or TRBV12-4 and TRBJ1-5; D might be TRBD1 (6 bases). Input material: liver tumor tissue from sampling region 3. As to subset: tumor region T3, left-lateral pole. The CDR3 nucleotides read TGTGCCAGCAATTTAGGGGGGGCGAGTCAGCCCCAGCATTTT. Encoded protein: CASNLGGASQPQHF.